This T cell receptor beta chain was sequenced in a study of memory CD4+ T cells and cytomegalovirus serostatus. Study in general: This sample comes from healthy Belgian adults, about nine CMV seropositive, 24 seronegative.

Method: immunoSEQ multiplex PCR; TCRdb's copy keeps in-frame clones and lacks some. The sample shows tens of thousands of clones, approximately 77% of them seen only once. CDR3 length equals 14 residues. V was pared by 5 bases and J by 1 base, with 11 bases between. Germline V gives CDR1 SGHTA, CDR2 FQGTGA. Single viable CD3+CD4+CD8-CD45RO+ cells were sorted as the memory CD4+ T cells. CMV serostatus came from serum IgG against pp150, pp28, p38, p52. The sequencing input was memory CD4+ T cells from blood. This sequence was found in an adult in good health and CMV-seronegative. The chain is built from TRBV7-3 and TRBJ1-1; D is uncertain. DNA for the CDR3: TGTGCCAGCAGCCCGGGAAATACGAACACTGAAGCTTTCTTT. Protein sequence: CASSPGNTNTEAFF.